These T cell receptor beta chains were read from a single sample in a study of Graves' ophthalmopathy and Graves' hyperthyroidism. Each CDR3 protein is one row after TCRdb ran MiXCR on the multiplex PCR reads. The data contain about 1.2 million distinct CDR3 sequences, about 38% of them singletons. The sample was peripheral blood or thyroid tissue (not recorded which). The receptors here all came from an adult man with Graves' hyperthyroidism. The CDR3 runs from the conserved cysteine through the conserved F or W. The D gene is left open where the match is weak.

V | D | CDR3
TRBV7-9 | NA | CASSRAAGTQETQYF
TRBV12-3/TRBV12-4 | NA | CASSLQDKETQYF
TRBV7-2 | TRBD1 | CASSPYRGDGYEQYF
TRBV24-1 | TRBD1 | CATSVKGTGSIGELFF
TRBV13 | NA | CASSEDPYGYTF
TRBV11-2 | NA | CATGTDNQETQYF
TRBV10-3 | NA | CATVGQGDRYTFGSGNQPQHF
TRBV13 | TRBD1 | CASSRDRSSREQYF
TRBV2 | NA | CASSDPATVGGELFF
TRBV25-1 | TRBD1 | CASSQTGGTGGAIYGYTF
TRBV10-2 | TRBD1 | CASSDDRVTTEAFF
TRBV5-1 | NA | CASSLSPGYTEAFF
TRBV2 | NA | CASSYSKGGLF
TRBV12-3/TRBV12-4 | TRBD1 | CASSGAGGSNEKLFF
TRBV6-5 | TRBD2 | CASSRLAGGETQYF
TRBV20-1 | TRBD1 | CSARDNRGPRNTEAFF
TRBV7-9 | NA | CASSFHAITGELFF
TRBV15 | NA | CATSPRGGTSGYTF
TRBV10-3 | TRBD1 | CAISETGAGNSPLHF
TRBV29-1 | NA | CSAEAGREGYTF
TRBV5-6 | TRBD1 | CASSYRDREALHF
TRBV2 | TRBD1 | CASSAGGRNYGYTF
TRBV7-9 | TRBD1 | CASSLPRTGGYTF
TRBV5-1 | NA | CASSSPPTGTNTGELFF
TRBV29-1 | NA | CSVESGPSYTF
TRBV5-5 | TRBD1 | CASSLDKGAGYEQYF
TRBV6-5 | TRBD2 | CASSYGTTNSYEQYF
TRBV11-2 | NA | CASSSLGVSGANVLTF
TRBV25-1 | TRBD1 | CASSEYQGAGSPLHF
TRBV29-1 | NA | CNPHQGSPSNYGYTF
TRBV10-3 | NA | CAISVGISDEQYF
TRBV25-1 | NA | CASREGTGPNYGYTF
TRBV25-1 | TRBD2 | CASSSRGRTHEQYF
TRBV5-1 | NA | CASSLFPSSYNEQFF
TRBV12-3/TRBV12-4 | NA | CASSFLGNQETQYF
TRBV29-1 | NA | CSVGATGGVNTEAFF
TRBV5-1 | NA | CASSMEGATTGELFF